A single sample is the source of the 13 T cell receptor beta chains below, sequenced in a study of sequential checkpoint blockade in melanoma (dated by TCRdb to between 2018 and 2021). This specimen's treatment or condition label, interpreted: randomized to nivolumab then ipilimumab (arm A) or the reverse (arm B). The method behind the library was the immunoSEQ multiplex PCR assay. Held by TCRdb, this immuneACCESS table contains in-frame sequences only and omits some clones. Under half of the omission traces to an unresolved V gene where checked; the cause of the rest is unknown. Within this sample are tens of thousands of clones, with 32% of them counted one time only. The ten most abundant clones make up more than 1.5% of the sample. This specimen consisted of tumor tissue (inferred from file names), obtained from a patient given nivolumab and ipilimumab in sequence. These receptors were taken from a human donor with melanoma.

The chain has TRBV11-3 and TRBJ2-2; D may be TRBD1 (6 bases). This CDR3 has 18 residues. CDR1 is SGHNT, CDR2 YENEEA, per germline. V was clipped by 0 bases and J by 3 bases, with 17 bases between them. The CDR3 sequence is CASSLDERQAPYTGELFF. The CDR3 DNA sequence: TGTGCCAGCAGCTTAGATGAGAGACAGGCGCCGTACACCGGGGAGCTGTTTTTT.

The chain couples TRBV11-3 to TRBJ2-1; 8 bases agree with TRBD2. J lost 6 bases, V lost 5 bases, and 9 bases had no gene match. There are 15 residues in the CDR3. Per germline, CDR1 SGHNT and CDR2 YENEEA. The CDR3, as DNA: TGTGCCAGCAGCGCTCAGGGACTAGTTCTCAATGAGCAGTTCTTC. It codes for CASSAQGLVLNEQFF.

The chain joins TRBV25-1 to TRBJ2-3, with unresolved D. This CDR3 comprises 14 residues. Per the germline V gene, CDR1 is MGHDK and CDR2 is SYGVNS. V was trimmed by 2 bases and J by 3 bases, leaving 9 bases between them. The CDR3 region is CASSEPSWTDTQYF. DNA of the CDR3: TGTGCCAGCAGTGAACCTAGTTGGACAGATACGCAGTATTTT.

Turning to this clone: Mismatch with germline at one junction end may stem from a read error. The V and J genes are TRBV6-8 and TRBJ1-6, with 7 bases lining up with TRBD1. The CDR3 runs to 16 residues. Germline V CDR1 and CDR2: MNHGY, SAAAGT. The CDR3 protein is CAISLNRGGNNSPLHF. The CDR3 DNA is TGTGCCATCAGTCTGAACAGGGGAGGGAATAATTCACCCCTCCACTTT.

The sample holds a few counts of this clone. The gene calls are TRBV6-8 and TRBJ2-3; D may be TRBD2 (5 bases). This CDR3 has 12 residues. The germline V gene has CDR1 MNHGY and CDR2 SAAAGT. V was clipped by 7 bases and J by 2 bases, with 7 bases between them. The CDR3 loop is CASTDSTDTQYF. DNA for the CDR3: TGTGCCAGCACGGACTCCACAGATACGCAGTATTTT.

In its sample, this clone was seen a few times. The CDR3 DNA reads TGTGCCTGGAGTGTTGGACAGGGGCGTTACAATGAGCAGTTCTTC. Its protein is CAWSVGQGRYNEQFF. The chain joins TRBV30 to TRBJ2-1; 9 bases are a match to TRBD1. CDR3 size: 15 residues. V was pared by 0 bases and J by 4 bases, with 4 bases of the junction left unmatched. Looked up from germline, CDR1 is GTSNPN and CDR2 is SVGIG (reference sequence).

This clone has a handful of counts. The chain combines TRBV6-8 with TRBJ1-2, with D possibly TRBD1 on 6 matching bases. V was shortened by 1 base and J by 8 bases, with 11 bases between the two germline ends. The CDR3 consists of 13 residues. The germline CDR1 and CDR2 sequences are MNHGY and SAAAGT. The CDR3 DNA is TGTGCCAGCAGTTACTGGGACACCTGGGGCTACACCTTC. Its protein is CASSYWDTWGYTF.

J is TRBJ1-5 and V is TRBV28, with D possibly being TRBD1 (5 bases). V lost 5 bases and J 3 bases, leaving 11 bases between the germline ends. Germline assignment: CDR1 MDHEN and CDR2 SYDVKM. This CDR3 has 14 residues. The CDR3 DNA reads TGTGCCAGCAGTCCCGCAGGGTACAATCAGCCCCAGCATTTT. This gives the protein CASSPAGYNQPQHF.

V is TRBV28 and J is TRBJ2-7; TRBD2 matches 8 bases. This CDR3 has 14 amino acids. V shed 4 bases and J 2 bases; nucleotides not matched to a gene: 4. Germline loops: CDR1 MDHEN, CDR2 SYDVKM. The CDR3 DNA reads as TGTGCCAGCAGTTCTCGGGAGGGACCCTACGAGCAGTACTTC. It codes for CASSSREGPYEQYF.

The CDR3 is CASSPELAGYSYNEQFF. DNA of the CDR3: TGTGCCAGCTCACCAGAGCTAGCGGGCTACTCCTACAATGAGCAGTTCTTC. The gene calls are TRBV18 and TRBJ2-1; the match to TRBD2 covers 8 bases. V dropped 2 bases and J dropped 0; count of bases not matched to a gene: 6. Germline CDR1 reads KGHSH; CDR2 reads LQKENI. The CDR3 is 17 amino acids. Variable domain in full (rest from reference TRBV18 and TRBJ2-1): NAGVMQNPRHLVRRRGQEARLRCSPMKGHSHVYWYRQLPEEGLKFMVYLQKENIIDESGMPKERFSAEFPKEGPSILRIQQVVRGDSAAYFCASSPELAGYSYNEQFFGPGTRLTVL.

The V and J genes are TRBV16 and TRBJ1-1; D gene uncertain. CDR1 is KGHSY, CDR2 FQNENV, per germline. The CDR3 is 16 amino acids. The germline V and J ends were trimmed by 4 bases and 0 bases, with 15 bases remaining between them. The CDR3, as DNA: TGTGCCAGCAGCCCTTTGCAGCCGGGAATGAACACTGAAGCTTTCTTT. Its protein is CASSPLQPGMNTEAFF.

The chain has TRBV19 and TRBJ2-1; D remains unclear. The CDR3 has 12 amino acids. The germline CDR1 and CDR2 sequences are LNHDA and SQIVND (reference sequence). Trimming removed 6 bases from V and 5 bases from J, with 8 bases in between. As DNA, the CDR3 is TGTGCCAGTAGCCAAGGACACAATGAGCAGTTCTTC. It codes for CASSQGHNEQFF.

This clone was counted a few times. The rearrangement links TRBV28 to TRBJ2-3; tentative D call: TRBD1 (6 bases). V lost 5 bases and J 6 bases, leaving 15 bases between the germline ends. Germline values: CDR1 MDHEN, CDR2 SYDVKM. The CDR3 is made up of 14 amino acids. CDR3 DNA sequence: TGTGCCAGCAGTCCGCCACAGGGAACCGATACGCAGTATTTT. Its protein product is CASSPPQGTDTQYF.